The source of this TCR beta chain is a study of T-cell memory formation after mild COVID-19. Study-level points and caveats: Some responding clones appeared in pre-infection memory, suggesting cross-reactive memory joined. Those CD4+ clones that contracted were mainly in CM and EM (CD8+ ones in EMRA).

The CDR3 totals 13 residues. The V end lost 6 bases, the J end lost 6 bases, and 14 bases lay between the germline ends. The germline CDR1 and CDR2 sequences are DFQATT and SNEGSKA (reference sequence). 5'RACE primed at constant segments yielded TCR alpha and TCR beta cDNA libraries bearing sample barcodes and UMIs. One entry per CDR3 protein, called by TCRdb with MiXCR from the 5' RACE reads. The sample has more than 150,000 distinct CDR3 sequences; roughly 18% are singletons. About this clonotype itself: The antigen remains undetermined.

Material for sequencing was PBMCs or a T cell subset sorted from them (not recorded which). This TCR came from a man younger than 35 who had mild COVID-19 (a few samples of this study predate the infection). Cell type and time point are not known. The chain recombines TRBV20-1 with TRBJ1-4, with D unclear. The CDR3: CSAPVGIDEKLFF. DNA of the CDR3: TGCAGTGCCCCGGTCGGTATTGATGAAAAACTGTTTTTT.